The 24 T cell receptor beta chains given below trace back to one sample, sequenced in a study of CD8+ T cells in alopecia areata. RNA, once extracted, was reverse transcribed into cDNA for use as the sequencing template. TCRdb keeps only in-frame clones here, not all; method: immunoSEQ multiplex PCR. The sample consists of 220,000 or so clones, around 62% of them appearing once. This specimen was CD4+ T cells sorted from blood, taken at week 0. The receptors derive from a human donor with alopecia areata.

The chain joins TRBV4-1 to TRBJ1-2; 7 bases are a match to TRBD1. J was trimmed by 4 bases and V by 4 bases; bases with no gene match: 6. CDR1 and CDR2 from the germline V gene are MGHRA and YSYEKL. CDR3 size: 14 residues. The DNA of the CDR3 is TGCGCCAGCAGCCCAATCAGGGGGACCTATGGCTACACCTTC. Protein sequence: CASSPIRGTYGYTF.

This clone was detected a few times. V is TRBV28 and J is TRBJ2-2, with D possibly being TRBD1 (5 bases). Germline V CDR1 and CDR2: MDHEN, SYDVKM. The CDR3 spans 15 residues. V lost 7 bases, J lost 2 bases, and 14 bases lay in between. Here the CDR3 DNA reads TGTGCCAGCACACGGACACGAGACAACACCGGGGAGCTGTTTTTT. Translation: CASTRTRDNTGELFF.

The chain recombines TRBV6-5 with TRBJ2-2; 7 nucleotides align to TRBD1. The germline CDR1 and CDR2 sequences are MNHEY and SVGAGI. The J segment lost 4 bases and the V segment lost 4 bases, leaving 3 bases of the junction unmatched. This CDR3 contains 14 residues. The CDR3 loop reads CASSSYRGTGELFF. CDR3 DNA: TGTGCCAGCAGTTCTTACAGGGGCACCGGGGAGCTGTTTTTT.

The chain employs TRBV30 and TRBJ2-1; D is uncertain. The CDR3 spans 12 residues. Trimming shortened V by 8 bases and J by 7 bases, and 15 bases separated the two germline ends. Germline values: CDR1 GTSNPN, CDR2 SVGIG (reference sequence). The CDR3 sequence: CAEGSNGNEQFF. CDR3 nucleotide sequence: TGTGCCGAAGGGTCCAATGGGAATGAGCAGTTCTTC.

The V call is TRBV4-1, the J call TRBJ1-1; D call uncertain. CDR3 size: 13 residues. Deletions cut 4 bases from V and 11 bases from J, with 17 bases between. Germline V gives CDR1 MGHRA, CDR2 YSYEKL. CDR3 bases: TGCGCCAGCAGCCTAACATTGGGAGAAGGCGCTTTCTTT. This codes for CASSLTLGEGAFF.

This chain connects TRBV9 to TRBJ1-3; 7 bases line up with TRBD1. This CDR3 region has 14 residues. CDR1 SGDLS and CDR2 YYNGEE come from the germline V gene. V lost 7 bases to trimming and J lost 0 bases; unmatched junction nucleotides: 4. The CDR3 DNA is TGTGCCAGCGCGGACAGGCCCTCTGGAAACACCATATATTTT. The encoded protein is CASADRPSGNTIYF.

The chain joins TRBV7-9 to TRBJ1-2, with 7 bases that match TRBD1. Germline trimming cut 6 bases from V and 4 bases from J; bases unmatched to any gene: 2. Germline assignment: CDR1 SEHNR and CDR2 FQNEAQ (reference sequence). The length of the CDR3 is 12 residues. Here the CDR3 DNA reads TGTGCCAGCAGGGGGACAGCCTATGGCTACACCTTC. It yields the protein CASRGTAYGYTF.

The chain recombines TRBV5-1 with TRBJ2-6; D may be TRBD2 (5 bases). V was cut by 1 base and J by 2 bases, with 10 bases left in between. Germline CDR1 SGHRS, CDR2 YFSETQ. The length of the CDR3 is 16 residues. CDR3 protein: CASSLYTGTGANVLTF. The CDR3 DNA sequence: TGCGCCAGCAGCTTGTATACGGGAACTGGGGCCAACGTCCTGACTTTC.

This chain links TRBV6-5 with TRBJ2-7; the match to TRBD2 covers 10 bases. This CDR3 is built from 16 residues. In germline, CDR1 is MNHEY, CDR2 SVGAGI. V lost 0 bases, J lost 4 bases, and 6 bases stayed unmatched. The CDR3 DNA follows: TGTGCCAGCAGTTACTCCGGAGCTAGCGGGAGATACGAGCAGTACTTC. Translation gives CASSYSGASGRYEQYF.

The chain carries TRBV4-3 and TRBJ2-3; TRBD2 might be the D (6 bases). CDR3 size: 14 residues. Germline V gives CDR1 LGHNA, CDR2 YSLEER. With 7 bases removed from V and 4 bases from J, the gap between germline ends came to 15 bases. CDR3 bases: TGCGCCAGCAATAGTTGGGAGGATGCAGATACGCAGTATTTT. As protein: CASNSWEDADTQYF.

DNA of the CDR3: TGTGCCAGCAGCGTACTAGCGGGGGGTAACACCGGGGAGCTGTTTTTT. Protein product: CASSVLAGGNTGELFF. The V call is TRBV9, the J call TRBJ2-2, with TRBD2 matching over 11 bases. The V gene's germline CDR1 is SGDLS and CDR2 YYNGEE. Losses at the gene ends were 1 base for V and 2 bases for J; bases not matched to a gene: 1. The CDR3 totals 16 residues.

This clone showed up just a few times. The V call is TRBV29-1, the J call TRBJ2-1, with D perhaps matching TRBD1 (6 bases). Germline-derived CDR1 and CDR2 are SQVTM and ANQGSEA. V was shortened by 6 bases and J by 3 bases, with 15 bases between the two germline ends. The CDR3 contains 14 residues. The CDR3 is CSVGDRILYNEQFF. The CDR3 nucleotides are TGCAGCGTCGGCGACAGGATTCTCTACAATGAGCAGTTCTTC.

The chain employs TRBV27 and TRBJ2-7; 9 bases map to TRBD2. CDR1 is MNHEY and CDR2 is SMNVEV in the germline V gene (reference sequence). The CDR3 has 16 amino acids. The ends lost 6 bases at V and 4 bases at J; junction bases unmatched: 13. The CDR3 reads CASRINSGTSNYEQYF. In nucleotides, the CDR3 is TGTGCCAGCAGAATTAACAGCGGGACTAGCAATTACGAGCAGTACTTC.

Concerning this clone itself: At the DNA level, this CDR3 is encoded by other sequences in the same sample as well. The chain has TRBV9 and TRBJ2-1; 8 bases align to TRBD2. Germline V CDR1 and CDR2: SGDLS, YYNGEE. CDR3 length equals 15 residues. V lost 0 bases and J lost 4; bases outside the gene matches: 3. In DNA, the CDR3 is TGTGCCAGCAGCGTAGATAGCGGGGTTTACAATGAGCAGTTCTTC. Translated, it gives CASSVDSGVYNEQFF.

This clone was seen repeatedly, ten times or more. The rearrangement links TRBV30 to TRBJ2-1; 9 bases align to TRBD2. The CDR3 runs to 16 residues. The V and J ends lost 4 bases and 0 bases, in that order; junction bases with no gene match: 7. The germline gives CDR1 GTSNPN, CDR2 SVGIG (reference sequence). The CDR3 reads CAWKEGLANSYNEQFF. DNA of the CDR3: TGTGCCTGGAAAGAAGGACTAGCGAACTCCTACAATGAGCAGTTCTTC.

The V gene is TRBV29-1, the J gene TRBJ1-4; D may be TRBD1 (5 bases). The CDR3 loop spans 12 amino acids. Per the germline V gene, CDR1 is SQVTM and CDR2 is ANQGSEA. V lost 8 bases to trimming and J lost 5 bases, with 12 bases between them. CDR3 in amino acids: CSSRGTNEKLFF. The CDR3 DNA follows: TGCAGCTCGAGAGGGACCAATGAAAAACTGTTTTTT. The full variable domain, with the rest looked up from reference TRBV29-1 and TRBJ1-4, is SAVISQKPSRDICQRGTSLTIQCQVDSQVTMMFWYRQQPGQSLTLIATANQGSEATYESGFVIDKFPISRPNLTFSTLTVSNMSPEDSSIYLCSSRGTNEKLFFGSGTQLSVL.

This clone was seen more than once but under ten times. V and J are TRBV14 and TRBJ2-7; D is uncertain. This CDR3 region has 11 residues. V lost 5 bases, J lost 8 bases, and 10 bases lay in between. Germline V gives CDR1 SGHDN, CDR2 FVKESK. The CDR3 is CASSWGKQQYF. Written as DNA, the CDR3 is TGTGCCAGCAGCTGGGGTAAACAGCAGTACTTC. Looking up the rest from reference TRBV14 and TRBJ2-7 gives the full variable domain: EAGVTQFPSHSVIEKGQTVTLRCDPISGHDNLYWYRRVMGKEIKFLLHFVKESKQDESGMPNNRFLAERTGGTYSTLKVQPAELEDSGVYFCASSWGKQQYFGPGTRLTVT.

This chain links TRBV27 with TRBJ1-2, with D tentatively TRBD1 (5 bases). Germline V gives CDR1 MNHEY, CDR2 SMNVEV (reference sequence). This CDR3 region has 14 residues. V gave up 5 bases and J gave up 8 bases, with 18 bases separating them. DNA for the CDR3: TGTGCCAGCAGTCCCCGACAGAACTTCTTGGGCTACACCTTC. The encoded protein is CASSPRQNFLGYTF.

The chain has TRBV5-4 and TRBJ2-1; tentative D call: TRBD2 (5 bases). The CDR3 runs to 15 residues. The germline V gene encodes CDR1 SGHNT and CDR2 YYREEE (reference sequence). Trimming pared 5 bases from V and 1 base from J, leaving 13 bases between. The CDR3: CASSRDRGSYNEQFF. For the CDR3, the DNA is TGTGCCAGCAGTCGAGACCGAGGGTCCTACAATGAGCAGTTCTTC.

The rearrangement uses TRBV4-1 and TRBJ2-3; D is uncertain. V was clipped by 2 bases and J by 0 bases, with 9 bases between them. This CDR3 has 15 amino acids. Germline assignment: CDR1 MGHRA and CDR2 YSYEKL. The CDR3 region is CASSQTVYSTDTQYF. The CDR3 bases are TGCGCCAGCAGCCAAACGGTGTATAGCACAGATACGCAGTATTTT.

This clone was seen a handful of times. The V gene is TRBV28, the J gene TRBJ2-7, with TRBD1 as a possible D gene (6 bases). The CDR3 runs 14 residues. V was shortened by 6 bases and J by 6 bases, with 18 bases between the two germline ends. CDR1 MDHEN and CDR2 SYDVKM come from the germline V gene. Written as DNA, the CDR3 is TGTGCCAGCAGCCCCACACAGGGCTTATCCGAGCAGTACTTC. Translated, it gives CASSPTQGLSEQYF.

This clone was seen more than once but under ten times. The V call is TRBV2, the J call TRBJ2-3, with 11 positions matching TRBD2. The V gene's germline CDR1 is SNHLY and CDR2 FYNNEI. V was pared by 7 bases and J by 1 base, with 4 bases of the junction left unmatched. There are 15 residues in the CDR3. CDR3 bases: TGTGCCAGCATAGCGGGGGGGCCGCGCACAGATACGCAGTATTTT. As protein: CASIAGGPRTDTQYF.

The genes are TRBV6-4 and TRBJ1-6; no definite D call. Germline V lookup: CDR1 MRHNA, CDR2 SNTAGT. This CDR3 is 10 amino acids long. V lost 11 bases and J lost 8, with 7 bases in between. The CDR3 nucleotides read TGTGCCGTACACCATTCACCCCTCCACTTT. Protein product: CAVHHSPLHF.

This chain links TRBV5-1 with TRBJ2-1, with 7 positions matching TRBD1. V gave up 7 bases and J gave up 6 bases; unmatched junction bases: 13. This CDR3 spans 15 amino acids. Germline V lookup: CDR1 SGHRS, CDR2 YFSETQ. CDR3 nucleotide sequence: TGCGCCAGCTCCACCGGGACAGATTTTGGCAATGAGCAGTTCTTC. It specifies CASSTGTDFGNEQFF.